This T cell receptor beta chain was recovered during a study of T cells after yellow fever vaccination. J was trimmed by 3 bases and V by 5 bases; bases with no gene match: 18. The CDR3 runs to 19 residues. Germline CDR1 MNHEY, CDR2 SMNVEV (reference sequence). A single record per CDR3 protein comes from TCRdb applying MiXCR to the 5' RACE reads. The sample has approximately 610,000 distinct CDR3 sequences, about 17% seen once. Specimen: PBMCs, collected more than 4 days after the first yellow fever vaccination. The J gene is TRBJ2-2, the V gene TRBV27; 7 bases line up with TRBD2. This receptor was obtained from a man in his late teens or twenties who received the YFV17D yellow fever vaccine. In DNA, the CDR3 is TGTGCCAGCAGTCTCGGGGGGAGAATCGGGACTACAGACACCGGGGAGCTGTTTTTT. This codes for CASSLGGRIGTTDTGELFF.